This paragraph covers one TCR beta chain sequence. This clonotype has ten or more counts. Which antigen it targets is not known. The input lacks base qualities; no much larger clone sits a single base away. Ophthalmopathy patients had moderately to severely active disease, Clinical Activity Score of at least 3, NOSPECS grade of at least 4, and disease duration under 3 months. Patients with other autoimmune diseases, uncontrolled infections, pregnancy or lactation were excluded. Clinical symptoms, serum thyroxine, TRAb, thyroid ultrasound and orbital computed tomography formed the basis of the diagnosis. Using Ficoll-Paque density gradient centrifugation, PBMCs were isolated from 10 ml of fresh peripheral blood. Total RNA was extracted with Trizol reagent and quality-checked on an Agilent 2100 Bioanalyzer. The CDR3, from cysteine to phenylalanine, totals 13 residues. This entry keeps only the CDR3 DNA: 39 bases, framed from base 1. In the germline V gene, CDR1 corresponds to SNHLY and CDR2 to FYNNEI. Trimming costs V 7 bases and J 1 base, and their ends lie 10 bases apart.

The data were obtained in a study of Graves' ophthalmopathy and Graves' hyperthyroidism (dated by TCRdb to the late 2010s). For the wider study: Peripheral blood samples were taken at the time of initial diagnosis, before any treatment was given. To tell Graves' ophthalmopathy apart from Graves' hyperthyroidism, and to predict which patients would progress to ophthalmopathy, the study relied on TCR beta repertoire signatures. To explore V-J signatures distinguishing ophthalmopathy from hyperthyroidism, a discovery set of under 110 patients (more than 40 ophthalmopathy, about 57 stable hyperthyroidism) was enrolled. The roughly 100 discovery patients were randomly divided into training and test sets at a 7:3 ratio. An independent validation cohort was composed of 18 hyperthyroidism patients and around 16 patients who later progressed from hyperthyroidism to ophthalmopathy. In about 6 hyperthyroidism patients, the T-cell repertoire of thyroid tissue was compared with the T-cell repertoire of blood. Following sampling, methimazole starting at 30 mg daily was administered to hyperthyroidism patients, and high-dose intravenous methylprednisolone was administered to ophthalmopathy patients. In total, some 130 blood samples were TCR-sequenced: approximately 40 ophthalmopathy, around 75 hyperthyroidism and roughly 17 hyperthyroidism-to-ophthalmopathy patients. Results the study describes overall, beyond this receptor: In validation, the model predicted ophthalmopathy progression with about 71% sensitivity and 72.22% specificity; approximately 12 predicted patients were CT-confirmed with GO in a median of 6.5 months. Ophthalmopathy was separated from stable hyperthyroidism by the 13-signature model with more than 85% sensitivity and less than 82% specificity in cross-validation and with 80%/75% in the test set. No statistical method was used to predetermine the sample size, and group allocation was not hidden from the investigators. Among expanded thyroid clonotypes with frequency above 0.001, most also showed up in blood, which suggests that blood repertoires may reflect the thyroid immune response.

For repertoire sequencing, the TCR beta CDR3 regions were amplified from RNA transcripts. HTBI primers and the Qiagen OneStep RT-PCR kit were used in a first-round RT-PCR, which was followed by a second-round multiplex PCR, size selection and purification. Sequencing of the libraries was carried out on an Illumina HiSeq2000 in paired-end mode with 100 bp reads. In the original analysis: SOAPnuke was used for read processing, and reads with adapters, uncalled bases, a mean Phred below 15, or no exact constant-primer or identifier match were discarded. High-quality paired reads were merged with COPE v1.2.5. Unique nucleotide sequences were defined as clonotypes and aligned to IMGT TRB V, D and J references using MiTCR v1.1. The analysis was limited to V-J combinations with a frequency above 0.0001, which together covered 98% to 99.2% of repertoires. A TCR clonal expansion and chaos score per V-J combination was defined as the ratio of F50 clonal expansion to chaos observed in the TCRdist matrix. Welch's t-statistics and random forest were used to reduce features to 10 to 15 V-J combinations, which were fed into a naive Bayes classifier. The Morisita-Horn index was used to measure how similar the thyroid and blood repertoires were. The public sequencing data were trimmed at Q25 with fastp and processed into clonotypes with MiXCR by TCRdb, which kept only in-frame beta chains. Each entry merges the rows of one CDR3 protein and shows their most common DNA and genes. What appears here as the V and J calls and clone size reflects TCRdb's work, not the paper's. This sample gives about 500,000 distinct CDR3 sequences in total; around 14% of them show up just once. The top ten clones comprise about a tenth of the sample.

The sequence links TRBV2 to TRBJ1-1, with the identity of the D gene unclear. This TCR was recovered from a woman in her twenties or thirties with Graves' ophthalmopathy. Donor details come from another sample of the same person, matched by shared clones. The sequencing sample was made of blood. The DNA is as follows: TGTGCCAGCACCCAATCCTCGAACACTGAAGCTTTCTTT. Translated, it gives CASTQSSNTEAFF.